A single TCR beta chain is shown here with its context. Its antigen is still unknown. The sample comes from a study of vaccination effects on CD4 cells after COVID-19. Looking at the study overall: Median timing of post-vaccine samples was 72 days after the second dose.

Per germline, CDR1 MNHEY and CDR2 SVGAGI. This CDR3 comprises 14 residues. V was cut by 8 bases and J by 0 bases, with 11 bases left in between. Here immunoSEQ multiplex PCR was the method, and the copy in TCRdb shows in-frame clones only, minus some. The sample lists approximately 17,000 clones, 70% occurring once. Before sequencing took place, the ViraFEST assay used viral peptide pools to expand antigen-specific CD4+ T cells. Isolating CD4+ T cells followed approximately 9 days of culture. All study participants received two doses of BNT162b2 or mRNA-1273 vaccine. The authors replaced half the medium with IL-2 medium on days 3 and 7.

This TCR was sampled from a human donor who received a COVID-19 vaccine. The V gene is TRBV6-5, the J gene TRBJ2-4; D is unresolved. Sample: CD4+ T cells from PBMCs cultured with SARS-CoV-2 spike peptides, taken after COVID-19 vaccination. The DNA of the CDR3 is TGTGCCAGCGCAGATACTCTAGCCAAAAACATTCAGTACTTC. It is translated as CASADTLAKNIQYF.